This T cell receptor (beta chain) was identified during a study of shared clonotypes between healthy human individuals. CDR3 length: 13 amino acids. Trimming shortened V by 0 bases and J by 6 bases, and 7 bases separated the two germline ends. Germline CDR1 reads SGHRS; CDR2 reads YFSETQ. Turning to this clone: This CDR3 is also generated by other DNA sequences in the sample.

Here immunoSEQ multiplex PCR was the method, and the copy in TCRdb shows in-frame clones only, minus some. Of about 2.4 million clones in the sample, approximately 90% were seen once. The sequenced sample was naive CD4+ T cells sorted from blood. Specified subset: CD45RA+ positively selected. This receptor was obtained from a man between 18 and 29 years old in good health. The J gene is TRBJ1-5, the V gene TRBV5-1; no clear D. DNA of the CDR3: TGCGCCAGCAGCTTGGTCGTCGGTCAGCCCCAGCATTTT. It specifies CASSLVVGQPQHF. The variable domain in full, completed from reference TRBV5-1 and TRBJ1-5, reads KAGVTQTPRYLIKTRGQQVTLSCSPISGHRSVSWYQQTPGQGLQFLFEYFSETQRNKGNFPGRFSGRQFSNSRSEMNVSTLELGDSALYLCASSLVVGQPQHFGDGTRLSIL.